Listed below are T cell receptor beta chains from one sample, sequenced in a study of T-cell memory formation after mild COVID-19. TCRdb re-analysed the 5' RACE reads in MiXCR, keeping a single row per CDR3 protein. Of approximately 500,000 distinct CDR3 sequences in the sample, around 25% were seen once. The sequencing input was PBMCs or a T cell subset sorted from them (not recorded which). The receptors were sampled from an adult woman who had mild COVID-19 (a few samples of this study predate the infection). Cell type and time point are not known. Each CDR3 is given with its conserved first and last residue. The order of the fields is CDR3 protein, J gene, V gene, CDR3 length, clone size, D gene. The D gene is left open where the match is weak. Rows may omit the clone size; those that give it use once, few, many or a size class.

CDR3 protein: CASSLTGTAAHHQPQHF; J gene: TRBJ1-5; V gene: TRBV12-3/TRBV12-4; CDR3 length: 17; clone size: few; D gene: NA
CDR3 protein: CASSQPRLGSGHGYTF; J gene: TRBJ1-2; V gene: TRBV4-1; CDR3 length: 16; clone size: NA; D gene: NA
CDR3 protein: CASSPRGQGTYEQYF; J gene: TRBJ2-7; V gene: TRBV18; CDR3 length: 15; clone size: NA; D gene: TRBD1
CDR3 protein: CASSDQGGVYGYTF; J gene: TRBJ1-2; V gene: TRBV6-6; CDR3 length: 14; clone size: NA; D gene: TRBD1
CDR3 protein: CASRPLPGTSTDTQYF; J gene: TRBJ2-3; V gene: TRBV5-1; CDR3 length: 16; clone size: few; D gene: NA
CDR3 protein: CASSIRGNEQFF; J gene: TRBJ2-1; V gene: TRBV12-3/TRBV12-4; CDR3 length: 12; clone size: few; D gene: NA
CDR3 protein: CASEAGGGSTEAFF; J gene: TRBJ1-1; V gene: TRBV7-9; CDR3 length: 14; clone size: NA; D gene: NA
CDR3 protein: CSASYLLGFNYGYTF; J gene: TRBJ1-2; V gene: TRBV20-1; CDR3 length: 15; clone size: NA; D gene: NA
CDR3 protein: CASSLEGAEAFF; J gene: TRBJ1-1; V gene: TRBV7-9; CDR3 length: 12; clone size: NA; D gene: NA
CDR3 protein: CATETPEGGYTF; J gene: TRBJ1-2; V gene: TRBV12-3/TRBV12-4; CDR3 length: 12; clone size: NA; D gene: NA
CDR3 protein: CASSQAAPGTSTDTQYF; J gene: TRBJ2-3; V gene: TRBV4-1; CDR3 length: 17; clone size: few; D gene: NA
CDR3 protein: CASSLEVFRLAGETQYF; J gene: TRBJ2-5; V gene: TRBV7-2; CDR3 length: 17; clone size: NA; D gene: TRBD2
CDR3 protein: CASTHRGRGTNEKLFF; J gene: TRBJ1-4; V gene: TRBV12-3/TRBV12-4; CDR3 length: 16; clone size: few; D gene: TRBD1
CDR3 protein: CASSPTGWPSYEQYF; J gene: TRBJ2-7; V gene: TRBV5-1; CDR3 length: 15; clone size: NA; D gene: TRBD1
CDR3 protein: CASSPGRTRDTQYF; J gene: TRBJ2-3; V gene: TRBV11-1; CDR3 length: 14; clone size: NA; D gene: TRBD2
CDR3 protein: CASSSGESPANYGYTF; J gene: TRBJ1-2; V gene: TRBV13; CDR3 length: 16; clone size: NA; D gene: NA
CDR3 protein: CASSLAGQGEGYGYTF; J gene: TRBJ1-2; V gene: TRBV7-9; CDR3 length: 16; clone size: NA; D gene: TRBD1
CDR3 protein: CASAGGRTGELFF; J gene: TRBJ2-2; V gene: TRBV7-2; CDR3 length: 13; clone size: few; D gene: NA
CDR3 protein: CASINDRGHRGGFRDTQYF; J gene: TRBJ2-3; V gene: TRBV6-4; CDR3 length: 19; clone size: NA; D gene: TRBD1
CDR3 protein: CAASGTSYEQYF; J gene: TRBJ2-7; V gene: TRBV10-3; CDR3 length: 12; clone size: NA; D gene: NA
CDR3 protein: CASSVTPQEQFF; J gene: TRBJ2-1; V gene: TRBV5-1; CDR3 length: 12; clone size: few; D gene: NA
CDR3 protein: CASSDGLAGLNTGELFF; J gene: TRBJ2-2; V gene: TRBV6-1; CDR3 length: 17; clone size: NA; D gene: TRBD2
CDR3 protein: CASSPLAGSNQPQHF; J gene: TRBJ1-5; V gene: TRBV3-1; CDR3 length: 15; clone size: NA; D gene: NA
CDR3 protein: CASSLVAGAQDEQFF; J gene: TRBJ2-1; V gene: TRBV5-6; CDR3 length: 15; clone size: NA; D gene: NA
CDR3 protein: CASSLTGANTEAFF; J gene: TRBJ1-1; V gene: TRBV11-3; CDR3 length: 14; clone size: many; D gene: TRBD1
CDR3 protein: CASSLVGPDNEQFF; J gene: TRBJ2-1; V gene: TRBV5-4; CDR3 length: 14; clone size: NA; D gene: NA
CDR3 protein: CASSLDTGYQETQYF; J gene: TRBJ2-5; V gene: TRBV5-6; CDR3 length: 15; clone size: NA; D gene: NA
CDR3 protein: CASRYGTVNTEAFF; J gene: TRBJ1-1; V gene: TRBV12-3/TRBV12-4; CDR3 length: 14; clone size: few; D gene: TRBD1
CDR3 protein: CSAGSSGNTIYF; J gene: TRBJ1-3; V gene: TRBV29-1; CDR3 length: 12; clone size: few; D gene: NA
CDR3 protein: CASSLARGALDTQYF; J gene: TRBJ2-3; V gene: TRBV7-9; CDR3 length: 15; clone size: NA; D gene: NA
CDR3 protein: CAWKASGSSYNEQFF; J gene: TRBJ2-1; V gene: TRBV30; CDR3 length: 15; clone size: NA; D gene: TRBD2
CDR3 protein: CASRTPGRHSYEQYF; J gene: TRBJ2-7; V gene: TRBV27; CDR3 length: 15; clone size: few; D gene: NA
CDR3 protein: CASSSRTGANTGELFF; J gene: TRBJ2-2; V gene: TRBV6-6; CDR3 length: 16; clone size: few; D gene: TRBD1
CDR3 protein: CASSLTAFSGANVLTF; J gene: TRBJ2-6; V gene: TRBV7-3; CDR3 length: 16; clone size: few; D gene: NA
CDR3 protein: CASSPGLAGGIYNEQFF; J gene: TRBJ2-1; V gene: TRBV5-1; CDR3 length: 17; clone size: few; D gene: TRBD2
CDR3 protein: CASSQGGLDTDTQYF; J gene: TRBJ2-3; V gene: TRBV4-2; CDR3 length: 15; clone size: many; D gene: NA
CDR3 protein: CASSVVASARETQYF; J gene: TRBJ2-5; V gene: TRBV9; CDR3 length: 15; clone size: few; D gene: NA
CDR3 protein: CASSVASGGAVEQFF; J gene: TRBJ2-1; V gene: TRBV9; CDR3 length: 15; clone size: NA; D gene: TRBD2
CDR3 protein: CASSVASSGRSAEQFF; J gene: TRBJ2-1; V gene: TRBV9; CDR3 length: 16; clone size: NA; D gene: TRBD2
CDR3 protein: CASSVAGGLNNEQFF; J gene: TRBJ2-1; V gene: TRBV9; CDR3 length: 15; clone size: few; D gene: TRBD2